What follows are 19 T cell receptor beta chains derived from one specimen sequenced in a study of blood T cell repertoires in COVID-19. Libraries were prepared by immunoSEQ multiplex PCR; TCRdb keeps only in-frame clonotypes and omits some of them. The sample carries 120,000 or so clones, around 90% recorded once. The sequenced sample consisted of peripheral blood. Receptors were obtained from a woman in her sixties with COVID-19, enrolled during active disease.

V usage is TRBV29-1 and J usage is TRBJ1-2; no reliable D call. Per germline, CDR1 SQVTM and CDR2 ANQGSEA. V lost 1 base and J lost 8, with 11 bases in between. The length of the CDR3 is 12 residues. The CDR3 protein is CSVEGWQKGYTF. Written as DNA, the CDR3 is TGCAGCGTTGAAGGCTGGCAGAAAGGCTACACCTTC.

CDR3 amino acids: CASSQASFSWFSEQYF. CDR3 sequence (DNA): TGTGCCAGCAGCCAAGCCTCATTCTCTTGGTTTAGCGAGCAGTACTTC. This chain connects TRBV14 to TRBJ2-7; D not resolved. V lost 1 base and J 6 bases, leaving 19 bases between the germline ends. Germline loops: CDR1 SGHDN, CDR2 FVKESK. This CDR3 region has 16 residues. Full variable domain (rest looked up from reference TRBV14 and TRBJ2-7): EAGVTQFPSHSVIEKGQTVTLRCDPISGHDNLYWYRRVMGKEIKFLLHFVKESKQDESGMPNNRFLAERTGGTYSTLKVQPAELEDSGVYFCASSQASFSWFSEQYFGPGTRLTVT.

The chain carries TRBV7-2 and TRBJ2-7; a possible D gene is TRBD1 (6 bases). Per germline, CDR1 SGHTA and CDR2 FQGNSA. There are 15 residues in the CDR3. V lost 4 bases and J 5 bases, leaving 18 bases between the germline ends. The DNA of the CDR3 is TGTGCCAGCAGCTCACAATACACCACAGGGCACGAGCAGTACTTC. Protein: CASSSQYTTGHEQYF.

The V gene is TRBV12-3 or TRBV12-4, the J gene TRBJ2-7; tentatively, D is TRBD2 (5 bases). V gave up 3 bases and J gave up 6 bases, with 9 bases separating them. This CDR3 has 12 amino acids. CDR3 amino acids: CASSFGGLEQYF. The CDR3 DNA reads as TGTGCCAGCAGTTTTGGAGGCCTCGAGCAGTACTTC.

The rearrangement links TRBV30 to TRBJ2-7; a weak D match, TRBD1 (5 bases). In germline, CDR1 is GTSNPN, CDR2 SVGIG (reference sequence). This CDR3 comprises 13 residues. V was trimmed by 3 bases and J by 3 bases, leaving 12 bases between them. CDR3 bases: TGTGCCTGGAGCACCACAGGAGTCTACGAGCAGTACTTC. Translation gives CAWSTTGVYEQYF.

As DNA, the CDR3 is TGTGCCAGCAGCGTAGCGGGCAGGGGGAACACTGAAGCTTTCTTT. Translated, it gives CASSVAGRGNTEAFF. This rearrangement joins TRBV9 to TRBJ1-1, with D maybe TRBD1 (6 bases). The CDR3 is made up of 15 amino acids. CDR1 is SGDLS and CDR2 is YYNGEE in the germline V gene. The V and J ends lost 0 bases and 1 base respectively, with 10 bases between them.

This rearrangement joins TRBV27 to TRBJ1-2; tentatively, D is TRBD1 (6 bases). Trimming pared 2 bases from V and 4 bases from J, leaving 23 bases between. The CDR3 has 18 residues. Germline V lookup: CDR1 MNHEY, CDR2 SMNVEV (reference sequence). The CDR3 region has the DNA TGTGCCAGCAGTTTAATCCCCGGACAGTTAACGGGCCCCTATGGCTACACCTTC. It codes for CASSLIPGQLTGPYGYTF.

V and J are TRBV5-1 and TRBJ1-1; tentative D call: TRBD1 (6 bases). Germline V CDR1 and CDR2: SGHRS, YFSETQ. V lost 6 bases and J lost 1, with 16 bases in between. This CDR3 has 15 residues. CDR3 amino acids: CASKPRTARNTEAFF. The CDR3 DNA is TGCGCCAGCAAACCAAGGACAGCCCGGAACACTGAAGCTTTCTTT.

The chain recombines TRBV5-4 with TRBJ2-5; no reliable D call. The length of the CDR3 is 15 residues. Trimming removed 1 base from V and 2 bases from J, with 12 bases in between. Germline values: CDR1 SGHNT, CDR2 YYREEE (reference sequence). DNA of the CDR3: TGTGCCAGCAGCTTGTCGGCGGCAGTGCAAGAGACCCAGTACTTC. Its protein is CASSLSAAVQETQYF.

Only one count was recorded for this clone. The CDR3 bases are TGTGCCAGTAGCCTAGCGGGGGCAGACACAGATACGCAGTATTTT. It encodes CASSLAGADTDTQYF. The V call is TRBV19, the J call TRBJ2-3; 10 positions agree with TRBD2. V dropped 6 bases and J dropped 2; count of bases not matched to a gene: 5. This CDR3 is 15 amino acids long. CDR1 is LNHDA, CDR2 SQIVND, per germline (reference sequence).

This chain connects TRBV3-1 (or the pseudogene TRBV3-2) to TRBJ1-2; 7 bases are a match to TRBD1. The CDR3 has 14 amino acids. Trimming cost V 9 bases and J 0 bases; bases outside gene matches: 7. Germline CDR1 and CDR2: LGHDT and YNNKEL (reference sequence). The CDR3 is CASSDRAPNYGYTF. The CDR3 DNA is TGTGCCAGTTCCGACAGGGCTCCTAACTATGGCTACACCTTC.

The CDR3 DNA reads as TGTGCCAGCAGCGAGGGACAGGGAGGGGAAAAACTGTTTTTT. Protein: CASSEGQGGEKLFF. This chain connects TRBV9 to TRBJ1-4; TRBD1 matches 9 bases. Per germline, CDR1 SGDLS and CDR2 YYNGEE. The CDR3 contains 14 residues. V lost 3 bases and J lost 8; bases outside the gene matches: 5.

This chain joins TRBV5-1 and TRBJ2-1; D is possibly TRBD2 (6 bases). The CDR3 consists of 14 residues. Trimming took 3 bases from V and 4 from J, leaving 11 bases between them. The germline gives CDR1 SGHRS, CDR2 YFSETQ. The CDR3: CASSWRGPYNEQFF. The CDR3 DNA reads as TGCGCCAGCAGCTGGCGGGGCCCATACAATGAGCAGTTCTTC.

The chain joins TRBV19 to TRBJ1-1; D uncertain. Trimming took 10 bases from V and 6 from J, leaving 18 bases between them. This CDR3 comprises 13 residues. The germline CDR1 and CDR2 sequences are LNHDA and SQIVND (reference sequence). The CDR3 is CATTGRHRAEAFF. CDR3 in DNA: TGTGCCACAACCGGGAGACATCGGGCTGAAGCTTTCTTT.

The DNA for the CDR3 is TGTGCCAGCAGGACCGCGGGGGGCCACTCCTACAATGAGCAGTTCTTC. Translating gives CASRTAGGHSYNEQFF. V usage is TRBV5-4 and J usage is TRBJ2-1; 8 nucleotides match TRBD2. In germline, CDR1 is SGHNT, CDR2 YYREEE (reference sequence). V was pared by 5 bases and J by 0 bases, with 7 bases of the junction left unmatched. There are 16 residues in the CDR3.

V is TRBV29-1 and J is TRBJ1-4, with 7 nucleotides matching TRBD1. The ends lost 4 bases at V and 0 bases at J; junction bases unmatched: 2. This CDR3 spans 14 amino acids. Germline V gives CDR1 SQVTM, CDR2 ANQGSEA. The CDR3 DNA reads TGCAGCGTTGGACAGGGTTCAACTAATGAAAAACTGTTTTTT. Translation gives CSVGQGSTNEKLFF.

In DNA, the CDR3 is TGTGCCAGCAGCCCCCGGACAGGCACCTATGGCTACACCTTC. The encoded protein is CASSPRTGTYGYTF. V usage is TRBV5-4 and J usage is TRBJ1-2, with 7 bases that match TRBD1. The CDR3 totals 14 residues. V was clipped by 4 bases and J by 4 bases; unmatched bases: 7. CDR1 and CDR2 from the germline V gene are SGHNT and YYREEE (reference sequence).

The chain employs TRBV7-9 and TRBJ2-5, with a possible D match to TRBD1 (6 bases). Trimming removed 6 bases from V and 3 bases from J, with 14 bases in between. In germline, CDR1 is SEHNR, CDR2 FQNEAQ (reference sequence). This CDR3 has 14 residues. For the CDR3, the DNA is TGTGCCAGCAGAGCAAGTAGGGGGAAAGAGACCCAGTACTTC. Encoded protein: CASRASRGKETQYF.

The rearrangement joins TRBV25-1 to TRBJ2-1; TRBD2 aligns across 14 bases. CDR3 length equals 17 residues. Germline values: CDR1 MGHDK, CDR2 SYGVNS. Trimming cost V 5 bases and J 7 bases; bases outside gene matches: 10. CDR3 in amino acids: CASSTRTSGGYRNEQFF. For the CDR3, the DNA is TGTGCCAGCAGTACCCGGACTAGCGGGGGGTATAGGAATGAGCAGTTCTTC. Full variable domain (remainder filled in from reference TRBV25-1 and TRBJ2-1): EADIYQTPRYLVIGTGKKITLECSQTMGHDKMYWYQQDPGMELHLIHYSYGVNSTEKGDLSSESTVSRIRTEHFPLTLESARPSHTSQYLCASSTRTSGGYRNEQFFGPGTRLTVL.